This T cell receptor (beta chain) was sequenced for a study of CD8+ T cells in alopecia areata. General study findings and limits: Between patients, shared TCR sequences were less clear than in mice. This was possibly due in part to HLA diversity in the patient population.

CDR1 is SEHNR, CDR2 FQNEAQ, per germline (reference sequence). The CDR3 length is 13 residues. The V end was cut by 6 bases, the J end by 2 bases, with 11 bases between. With regard to this clone: The target antigen is unknown.

Extraction and reverse transcription of RNA yielded cDNA as the sequencing template. Assay used: immunoSEQ multiplex PCR; TCRdb lists only in-frame clones, some missing. The data hold 200,000 to 250,000 clones, with roughly 57% observed a single time. Source: CD4+ T cells sorted from blood, taken at week 0. This TCR derives from a human donor with alopecia areata. This sequence joins TRBV7-9 and TRBJ2-7, with a possible D match to TRBD2 (6 bases). The CDR3 sequence is CASRWGGTYEQYF. The CDR3 DNA sequence: TGTGCCAGCAGATGGGGAGGCACCTACGAGCAGTACTTC.